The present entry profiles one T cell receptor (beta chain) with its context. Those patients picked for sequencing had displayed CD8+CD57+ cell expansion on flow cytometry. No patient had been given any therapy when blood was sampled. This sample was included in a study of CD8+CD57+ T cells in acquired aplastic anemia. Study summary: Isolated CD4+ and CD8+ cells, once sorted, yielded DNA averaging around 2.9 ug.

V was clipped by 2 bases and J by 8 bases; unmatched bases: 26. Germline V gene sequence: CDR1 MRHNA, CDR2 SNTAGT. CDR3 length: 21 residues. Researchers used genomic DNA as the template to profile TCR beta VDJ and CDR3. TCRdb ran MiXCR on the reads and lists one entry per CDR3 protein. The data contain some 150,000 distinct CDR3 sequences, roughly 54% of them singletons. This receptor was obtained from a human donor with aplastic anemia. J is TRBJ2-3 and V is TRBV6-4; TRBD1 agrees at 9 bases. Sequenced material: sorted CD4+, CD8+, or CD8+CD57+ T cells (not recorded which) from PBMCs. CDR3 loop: CASSDDRGSRGPGQGRGTQYF. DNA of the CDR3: TGTGCCAGCAGTGACGACAGGGGAAGTCGAGGCCCGGGACAGGGACGCGGTACGCAGTATTTT.